This TCR beta chain was recovered during a study of early T cells in non-severe SARS-CoV-2 infection. For the study at large: The chains were unpaired, and the sequenced material was bulk RNA from unsorted whole blood.

A single record per CDR3 protein comes from TCRdb applying MiXCR to the 5' RACE reads. This table has some 76,000 distinct CDR3 sequences, 15% to 19% appearing once. Study conclusions and caveats: VDJdb-based matching was biased toward anti-spike CD8 responses and missed private and CD4 specificities.

Details on this clonotype: No antigen is known for it.

This CDR3 contains 16 residues. V dropped 5 bases and J dropped 6; count of bases not matched to a gene: 8. Germline CDR1 and CDR2: SGHAT and FQNNGV. The sequence came from an adult who was a healthcare worker with PCR-confirmed SARS-CoV-2 infection or an uninfected control (not recorded which). Sequenced sample: whole blood. The V call is TRBV11-2, the J call TRBJ2-3, with TRBD2 matching over 13 bases. Here the CDR3 DNA reads TGTGCCAGCAGCCCTCGACTAGCGGGAGGACCGGATACGCAGTATTTT. As protein: CASSPRLAGGPDTQYF.